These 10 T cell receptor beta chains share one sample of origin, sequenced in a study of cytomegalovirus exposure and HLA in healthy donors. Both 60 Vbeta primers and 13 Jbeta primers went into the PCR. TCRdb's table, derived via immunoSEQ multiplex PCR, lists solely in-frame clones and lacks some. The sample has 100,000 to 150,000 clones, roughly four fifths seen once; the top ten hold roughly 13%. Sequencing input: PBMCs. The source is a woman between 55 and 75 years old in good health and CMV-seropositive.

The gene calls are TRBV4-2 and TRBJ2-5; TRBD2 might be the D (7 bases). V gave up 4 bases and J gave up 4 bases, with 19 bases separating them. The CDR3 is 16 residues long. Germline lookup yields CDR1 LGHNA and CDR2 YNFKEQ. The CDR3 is CASSLPLAGALETQYF. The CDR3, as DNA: TGTGCCAGCAGCCTCCCCCTCGCGGGGGCCTTAGAGACCCAGTACTTC.

CDR3 sequence (DNA): TGCGCCAGCAGCCCAACAGGGCGCACTGAAGCTTTCTTT. Residues: CASSPTGRTEAFF. This sequence joins TRBV4-1 and TRBJ1-1, with D maybe TRBD1 (6 bases). This CDR3 is 13 amino acids long. Per germline, CDR1 MGHRA and CDR2 YSYEKL. Trimming cost V 4 bases and J 4 bases, with 10 bases left between them.

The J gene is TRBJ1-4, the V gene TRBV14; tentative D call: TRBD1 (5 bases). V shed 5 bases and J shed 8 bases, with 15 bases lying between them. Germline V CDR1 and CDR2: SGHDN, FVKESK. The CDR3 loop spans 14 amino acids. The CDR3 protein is CASSFQGGYEKLFF. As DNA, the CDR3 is TGTGCCAGCAGCTTCCAGGGAGGTTACGAAAAACTGTTTTTT.

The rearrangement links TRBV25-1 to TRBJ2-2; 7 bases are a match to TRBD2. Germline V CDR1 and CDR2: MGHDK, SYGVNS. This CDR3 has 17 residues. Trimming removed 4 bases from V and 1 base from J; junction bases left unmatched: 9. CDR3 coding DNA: TGTGCCAGCAGTGGAGCGGGACTATCGATGAACACCGGGGAGCTGTTTTTT. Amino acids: CASSGAGLSMNTGELFF.

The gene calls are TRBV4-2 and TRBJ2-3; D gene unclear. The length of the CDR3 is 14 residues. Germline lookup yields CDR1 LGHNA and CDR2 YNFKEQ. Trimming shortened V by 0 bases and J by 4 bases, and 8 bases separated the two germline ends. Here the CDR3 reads CASSQDTFPDTQYF. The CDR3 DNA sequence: TGTGCCAGCAGCCAAGATACTTTTCCAGATACGCAGTATTTT.

The CDR3 protein is CASSTSWGGFEKLFF. The DNA for the CDR3 is TGTGCCAGCAGCACCTCGTGGGGGGGGTTCGAAAAACTGTTTTTT. The chain links TRBV11-2 to TRBJ1-4; D might be TRBD1 (5 bases). V was shortened by 5 bases and J by 8 bases, with 18 bases between the two germline ends. This CDR3 has 15 residues. CDR1 is SGHAT, CDR2 FQNNGV, per germline.

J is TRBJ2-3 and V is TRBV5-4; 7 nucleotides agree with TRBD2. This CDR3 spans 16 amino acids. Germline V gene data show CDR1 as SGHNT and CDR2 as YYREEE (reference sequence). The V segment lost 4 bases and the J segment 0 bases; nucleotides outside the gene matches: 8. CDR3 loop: CASSTAAGPSTDTQYF. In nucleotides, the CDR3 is TGTGCCAGCAGCACCGCAGCGGGGCCGAGCACAGATACGCAGTATTTT.

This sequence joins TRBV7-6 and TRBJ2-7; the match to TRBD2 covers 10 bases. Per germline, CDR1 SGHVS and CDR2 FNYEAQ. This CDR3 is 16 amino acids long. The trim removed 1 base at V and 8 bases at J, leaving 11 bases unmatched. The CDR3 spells CASSLGASGGLYKQYF. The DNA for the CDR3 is TGTGCCAGCAGCTTAGGGGCTAGCGGGGGACTGTACAAGCAGTACTTC.

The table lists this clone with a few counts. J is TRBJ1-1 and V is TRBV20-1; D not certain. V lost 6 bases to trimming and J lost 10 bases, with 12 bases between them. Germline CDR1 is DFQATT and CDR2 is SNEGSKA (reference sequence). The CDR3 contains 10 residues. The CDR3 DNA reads TGCAGTGCGTCGCCTAGAGGAGCTTTCTTT. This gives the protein CSASPRGAFF.

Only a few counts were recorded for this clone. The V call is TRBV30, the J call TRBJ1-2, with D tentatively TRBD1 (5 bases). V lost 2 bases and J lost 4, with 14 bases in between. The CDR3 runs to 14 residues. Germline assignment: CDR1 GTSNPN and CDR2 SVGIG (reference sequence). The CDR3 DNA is TGTGCCTGGAGTACTCAGGGCGGGACCTATGGCTACACCTTC. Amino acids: CAWSTQGGTYGYTF.